This is a list of T cell receptor beta chains from one sample in a study of T cells in narcolepsy. Data came from immunoSEQ multiplex PCR; TCRdb stores just in-frame clones and leaves some out. The sample consists of under 35,000 clones, roughly 87% of them appearing once. Sequenced input: memory (CD45RA-) CD4+ T cells from blood. Receptors were obtained from a human donor in good health. Both conserved end residues are part of each CDR3. The D gene is left open where the match is weak. Clone size appears in some rows only: once, few, many, or a class for an expanded clone.

j_gene,d_gene,abundance,len,v_gene,CDR3aa
TRBJ2-5,TRBD1,-,14,TRBV5-1,CASGDRETVETQYF
TRBJ1-6,-,-,14,TRBV6-5,CASRSGQKRSPLHF
TRBJ2-7,-,-,13,TRBV7-6,CASSLGGPYEQYF
TRBJ1-5,TRBD1,once,18,TRBV4-2,CASSQEHGRGRSNQPQHF
TRBJ2-1,TRBD1,-,18,TRBV18,CASSPPADTGTGYNEQFF
TRBJ1-4,-,-,14,TRBV7-2,CASSTGHGGEKLFF
TRBJ2-1,-,-,15,TRBV5-4,CATRGEGGSLNEQFF
TRBJ2-1,-,-,15,TRBV6-5,CASSPGGSSYNEQFF
TRBJ2-2,TRBD1,-,16,TRBV10-3,CAISSWGQEITGELFF
TRBJ1-6,-,-,16,TRBV7-2,CASSLGQSSYNSPLHF
TRBJ1-5,-,-,19,TRBV19,CASRPRFTSPRVEEQPQHF
TRBJ2-3,-,-,16,TRBV4-3,CASSQDVDRTSDTQYF
TRBJ2-1,-,-,15,TRBV5-4,CASSLGGGSYNEQFF
TRBJ2-3,-,-,13,TRBV14,CASSQGWSDTQYF
TRBJ2-7,-,once,11,TRBV20-1,CSARRNYEQYF
TRBJ1-2,-,-,14,TRBV2,CASSVEQGWYGYTF
TRBJ1-1,-,-,14,TRBV7-9,CASSLDDGNTEAFF
TRBJ1-2,TRBD1,-,13,TRBV5-4,CASSDRVVGGYTF
TRBJ2-1,TRBD1,-,15,TRBV6-1,CASSVIGTGHNEQFF
TRBJ1-1,-,-,16,TRBV4-1,CASSQDPSGFDTEAFF
TRBJ2-5,-,-,14,TRBV7-9,CASSRPGSQETQYF
TRBJ2-5,TRBD2,-,18,TRBV7-2,CASSLMVRTTSGVETQYF
TRBJ1-1,-,-,13,TRBV5-1,CASRREQNTEAFF
TRBJ2-7,-,-,13,TRBV2,CAGQPPSSYEQYF
TRBJ2-3,-,-,16,TRBV5-1,CASSPGVITSTDTQYF
TRBJ2-1,TRBD2,-,15,TRBV19,CASSASGGIYNEQFF
TRBJ1-6,-,few,16,TRBV25-1,CASSEWGLRGNSPLHF
TRBJ1-3,-,-,14,TRBV28,CASSASVSGNTIYF
TRBJ2-1,TRBD1,-,18,TRBV4-1,CASSPREMGQILYNEQFF
TRBJ2-2,-,-,12,TRBV6-5,CASSFSTGELFF
TRBJ1-3,-,-,16,TRBV9,CASSVVSGAGGNTIYF
TRBJ1-2,-,-,13,TRBV6-6,CASSPGLFYGYTF
TRBJ1-2,-,-,14,TRBV5-1,CASSLSSFRRGYTF
TRBJ2-7,-,-,15,TRBV14,CASSQELRDNYEQYF
TRBJ1-2,-,-,14,TRBV6-5,CASSSHSGLYGYTF
TRBJ1-6,TRBD1,-,17,TRBV28,CASSSPGRQGWGSPLHF
TRBJ1-2,-,-,14,TRBV28,CASSLPETNYGYTF
TRBJ2-5,TRBD1,-,15,TRBV28,CASSDSGQYEETQYF
TRBJ1-6,-,once,16,TRBV4-1,CASSPGVSSYNSPLHF
-,TRBD1,-,14,TRBV5-4,CASSLGQGRNEQYF
TRBJ1-2,-,-,13,TRBV29-1,CSVEDSPGWGYTF
TRBJ2-5,-,-,15,TRBV14,CASSQDLAGMQTQYF
TRBJ2-5,-,-,12,TRBV28,CASRGFQETQYF
TRBJ2-5,TRBD2,-,16,TRBV5-8,CASSPLLAGGQETQYF
TRBJ1-5,-,-,14,TRBV19,CASGSGQYTPPQHF
TRBJ2-3,-,-,16,TRBV7-8,CASSLATISRTDTQYF
TRBJ2-7,-,few,15,TRBV7-9,CASSSGRIPSYEQYF
TRBJ1-2,-,-,13,TRBV6-6,CASSYSRGDGYTF
TRBJ1-5,-,-,16,TRBV7-8,CASRSGKGDSNQPQHF
TRBJ1-6,-,-,13,TRBV2,CASTGQWGSPLHF
TRBJ1-1,-,-,14,TRBV6-1,CAISHGGRNTEAFF
TRBJ1-1,-,-,14,TRBV7-2,CASSTGARNTEAFF
TRBJ2-3,-,-,14,TRBV11-2,CASSLLVVSDTQYF
TRBJ1-5,TRBD1,-,16,TRBV6-1,CASSATGKGSNQPQHF